This T cell receptor beta chain derives from a study of blood T cell repertoires in COVID-19 (dated by TCRdb to 2018 to 2020). General notes on the study: The collaborator samples originated in the United States, Italy and Spain and spanned the acute and convalescent phases of COVID-19. The material from the prospective study consisted of cDNA or gDNA derived from T cells, B-cell-depleted T cells, or PBMCs. The dataset comprised deeply sampled blood TCRbeta repertoires from subjects exposed to, actively infected with, or recovered from COVID-19. The repertoires were released in a freely available public database meant as a resource for research on the immune response to SARS-CoV-2. Samples came from the ongoing ImmuneRACE study (first 160 participants) plus 1,254 subjects from 6 global collaborators. Sample metadata almost always included a de-identified subject ID, COVID-19 status, age in years and sex. HLA class I and class II types, where available, came from metadata supplied by the sample provider rather than from assay-based typing.

Collaborating institutions collected whole blood in K2EDTA tubes following their own protocols. For TCRbeta analysis, collaborator samples were shipped as frozen whole blood, as isolated PBMCs, or as DNA extracted from either sample type. V loses 8 bases, J loses 8 bases, and the germline ends lie 10 bases apart. The germline V gene sets CDR1 to SNHLY and CDR2 to FYNNEI. From the cysteine through the phenylalanine, the CDR3 covers 12 amino acids. Of the read, only the CDR3 DNA is kept; its 36 bases are in frame from base 1. Study-wide conclusions, independent of this receptor: Clinical and demographic metadata were provided uncurated, with the amount varying by source and participant.

The immunoSEQ Assay, a bias-controlled multiplex PCR, was used to amplify TCRbeta CDR3 regions from genomic DNA. From the authors' description of their analysis: The number of nucleated cells in each sample was estimated from the amplification of reference gene primers within the assay. To quantify the absolute abundance of each unique TCRbeta CDR3 rearrangement, sequence reads were collapsed and filtered. For each sample, productive Simpson clonality was calculated as the square root of Simpson's diversity index over productive rearrangements. What TCRdb holds here is the immuneACCESS table cut down to in-frame rearrangements. Part of the clones is not present; checked against another copy, under half of the missing clones reflect an unresolved V gene, and the others are unexplained. For V, J and clone size, that table is used; D and trimming come from the DNA. This sample comprises fewer than 110,000 clones, 89% of them detected only once. The ten largest clonotypes hold 3% to 4.5% of the sample.

Points on this clone: Its target antigen remains unknown. No base qualities exist here, and no much larger clone lies one base off it.

The receptor was isolated from a woman in her sixties with acute or convalescent COVID-19. Input material: peripheral blood. Recombination connected TRBV2 to TRBJ1-6, with an unclear D gene assignment. The encoded CDR3 is CASLTLDSPLHF. The nucleotides are TGTGCCAGCCTAACTTTAGATTCACCCCTCCACTTT.